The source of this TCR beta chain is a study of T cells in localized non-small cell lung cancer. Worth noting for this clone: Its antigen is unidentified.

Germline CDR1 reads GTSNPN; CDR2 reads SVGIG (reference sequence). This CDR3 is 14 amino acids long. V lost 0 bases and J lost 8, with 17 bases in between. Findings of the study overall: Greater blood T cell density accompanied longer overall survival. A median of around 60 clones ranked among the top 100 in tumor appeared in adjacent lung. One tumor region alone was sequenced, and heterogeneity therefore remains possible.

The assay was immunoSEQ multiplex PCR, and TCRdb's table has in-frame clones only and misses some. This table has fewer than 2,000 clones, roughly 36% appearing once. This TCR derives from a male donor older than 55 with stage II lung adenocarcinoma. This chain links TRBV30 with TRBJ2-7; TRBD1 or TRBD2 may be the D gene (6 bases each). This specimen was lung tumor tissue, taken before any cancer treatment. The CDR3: CAWSVKRAGGKQYF. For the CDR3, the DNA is TGTGCCTGGAGTGTTAAGCGGGCTGGGGGCAAGCAGTACTTC.